This entry lists 24 T cell receptor beta chains sequenced from one sample in a study of T-cell memory formation after mild COVID-19. TCRdb redid the calling of the 5' RACE reads with MiXCR, one entry per CDR3 protein. Among some 600,000 distinct CDR3 sequences, 17% were seen once, and the ten largest hold roughly 8.2%. Sequences were obtained from PBMCs or a T cell subset sorted from them (not recorded which). The receptors here all came from an adult woman who had mild COVID-19 (a few samples of this study predate the infection). Cell type and time point are not known.

The rearrangement uses TRBV5-1 and TRBJ1-1; D not certain. The germline V gene has CDR1 SGHRS and CDR2 YFSETQ. Trimming left V 1 base short and J 1 base short, with 11 bases between. The CDR3 is made up of 15 amino acids. CDR3 nucleotides: TGCGCCAGCAGCTTGCGAGGCAGGAAGAACACTGAAGCTTTCTTT. Translated, it gives CASSLRGRKNTEAFF. The full variable domain, completed using reference TRBV5-1 and TRBJ1-1, is KAGVTQTPRYLIKTRGQQVTLSCSPISGHRSVSWYQQTPGQGLQFLFEYFSETQRNKGNFPGRFSGRQFSNSRSEMNVSTLELGDSALYLCASSLRGRKNTEAFFGQGTRLTVV.

Only a few counts were recorded for this clonotype. The chain has TRBV30 and TRBJ2-7; the D gene is possibly TRBD1 (6 bases). Germline loops: CDR1 GTSNPN, CDR2 SVGIG (reference sequence). This CDR3 spans 13 amino acids. Trimming removed 0 bases at V and 3 bases at J, with 9 bases between. This CDR3 reads CAWSVQGYYEQYF. The CDR3 nucleotides read TGTGCCTGGAGTGTACAGGGATACTACGAGCAGTACTTC.

The chain links TRBV19 to TRBJ2-2, with a tentative D call TRBD2 (6 bases). Germline CDR1 LNHDA, CDR2 SQIVND (reference sequence). V shed 3 bases and J shed 8 bases, with 10 bases lying between them. This CDR3 comprises 13 residues. The CDR3 loop reads CASSIGGVGELFF. CDR3 bases: TGTGCCAGTAGTATCGGCGGGGTGGGGGAGCTGTTTTTT.

The CDR3 region is CASSVITSSGDTQYF. The CDR3 DNA follows: TGTGCCAGCAGTGTAATTACCTCCTCGGGAGATACGCAGTATTTT. The chain recombines TRBV2 with TRBJ2-3; D call uncertain. This CDR3 is built from 15 residues. From germline, CDR1 is SNHLY and CDR2 FYNNEI. With 4 bases removed from V and 5 bases from J, the gap between germline ends came to 16 bases.

The chain employs TRBV5-4 and TRBJ2-1; 13 nucleotides line up with TRBD2. The ends lost 8 bases at V and 9 bases at J; junction bases unmatched: 11. Germline lookup yields CDR1 SGHNT and CDR2 YYREEE (reference sequence). This CDR3 is 15 amino acids long. DNA for the CDR3: TGTGCCAGTGCACCCGGGACTAGCGGGACAGGTGAGCAGTTCTTC. Its protein is CASAPGTSGTGEQFF.

The sample holds a few counts of this clonotype. This chain's CDR3 is CAISEGVGNTIYF. In nucleotides, the CDR3 is TGTGCCATCAGTGAAGGGGTTGGAAACACCATATATTTT. The chain uses TRBV10-3 and TRBJ1-3; tentative D call: TRBD1 (5 bases). V was trimmed by 3 bases and J by 3 bases, leaving 6 bases between them. The CDR3 sequence is 13 residues long. Germline CDR1 and CDR2: ENHRY and SYGVKD.

The chain carries TRBV5-1 and TRBJ2-3; D remains ambiguous. Trimming took off 4 bases at V and 1 base at J, with 10 bases between the two ends. The CDR3 totals 14 residues. CDR1 SGHRS and CDR2 YFSETQ come from the germline V gene. The CDR3 sequence: CASSPLEGTDTQYF. Written as DNA, the CDR3 is TGCGCCAGCAGCCCTCTAGAGGGCACAGATACGCAGTATTTT.

J is TRBJ2-7 and V is TRBV6-5, with D perhaps being TRBD1 or TRBD2 (6 bases each). The length of the CDR3 is 13 residues. The germline gives CDR1 MNHEY, CDR2 SVGAGI. V was shortened by 3 bases and J by 7 bases, with 13 bases between the two germline ends. This chain's CDR3 is CASSYRGAREQYF. The CDR3 nucleotides are TGTGCCAGCAGTTATAGGGGGGCGCGGGAGCAGTACTTC.

This clonotype has more than one count but fewer than ten. This sequence joins TRBV6-2 or TRBV6-3 and TRBJ2-2; 8 bases map to TRBD2. This CDR3 contains 15 residues. CDR1 and CDR2 from the germline V gene are MNHEY and SVGEGT. After removal of 5 bases from V and 4 bases from J, the junction contained 6 bases not matched to a gene. DNA for the CDR3: TGTGCCAGCAGTCGGACTAGCAGGGTCACCGGGGAGCTGTTTTTT. Translation gives CASSRTSRVTGELFF.

The chain joins TRBV23-1 to TRBJ2-1; the D is unclear. TRBV23-1 is placed among ORFs of uncertain function. Trimming stripped 7 bases from V and 0 bases from J, with 13 bases between. CDR3 length equals 15 residues. The CDR3 spells CASTLTRDSYNEQFF. In DNA, the CDR3 is TGCGCCAGCACCTTAACAAGGGACTCCTACAATGAGCAGTTCTTC.

This clonotype was found a few times. The V and J genes are TRBV5-1 and TRBJ2-7; perhaps TRBD1 as D (6 bases). V was pared by 4 bases and J by 6 bases, with 20 bases between. In germline, CDR1 is SGHRS, CDR2 YFSETQ. The CDR3 is 15 amino acids. CDR3 in DNA: TGCGCCAGCAGCCGGGACACAACCTCCAGGGGCGAGCAGTACTTC. As protein: CASSRDTTSRGEQYF.

There are a few counts of this clonotype. The chain uses TRBV25-1 and TRBJ2-2; TRBD1 aligns across 7 bases. CDR3 length equals 17 residues. V lost 2 bases, J lost 1 base, and 7 bases stayed unmatched. The germline V gene has CDR1 MGHDK and CDR2 SYGVNS. CDR3 in amino acids: CASSEAATGLNTGELFF. CDR3 nucleotide sequence: TGTGCCAGCAGTGAAGCCGCGACAGGGTTGAACACCGGGGAGCTGTTTTTT.

This clonotype was found a few times. This chain uses TRBV4-3 with TRBJ2-3; 10 nucleotides agree with TRBD2. V was clipped by 0 bases and J by 4 bases; unmatched bases: 7. The germline CDR1 and CDR2 sequences are LGHNA and YSLEER. There are 17 residues in the CDR3. The CDR3 spells CASSQDPSGSFADTQYF. The CDR3 bases are TGCGCCAGCAGCCAAGATCCTAGCGGGAGTTTCGCAGATACGCAGTATTTT.

This chain joins TRBV20-1 and TRBJ2-5; 11 bases are shared with TRBD2. V was pared by 4 bases and J by 2 bases, with 9 bases of the junction left unmatched. The V gene's germline CDR1 is DFQATT and CDR2 SNEGSKA (reference sequence). The CDR3 is 16 amino acids. The chain's CDR3 is CSAINRGLAAQETQYF. For the CDR3, the DNA is TGCAGTGCTATTAATCGGGGACTAGCGGCTCAAGAGACCCAGTACTTC.

With regard to this clonotype: A clone one base away is much larger, so this may be a read error. The V gene is TRBV5-4, the J gene TRBJ1-6; maybe TRBD1 (6 bases). Trimming removed 2 bases at V and 2 bases at J, with 8 bases between. The germline CDR1 and CDR2 sequences are SGHNT and YYREEE (reference sequence). The CDR3 is 15 residues long. The CDR3 region has the DNA TGTGCCAGCAGCTTCGACAGGACCTATAATTCACCCCTCCACTTT. Translating gives CASSFDRTYNSPLHF.

This chain joins TRBV24-1 and TRBJ2-7; unclear D gene. Trimming pared 3 bases from V and 0 bases from J, leaving 11 bases between. The length of the CDR3 is 15 residues. CDR1 KGHDR and CDR2 SFDVKD come from the germline V gene. The DNA of the CDR3 is TGTGCCACCAGTGATAGTCGAAAAACCTCCTACGAGCAGTACTTC. As protein: CATSDSRKTSYEQYF.

The CDR3 bases are TGCAGCGTCTTTTGGCGGGGGGGGAATACGCAGTATTTT. Residues: CSVFWRGGNTQYF. The chain uses TRBV29-1 and TRBJ2-3, with 9 bases lining up with TRBD2. The CDR3 length is 13 residues. V gave up 6 bases and J gave up 7 bases; unmatched junction bases: 8. Germline V gene data show CDR1 as SQVTM and CDR2 as ANQGSEA.

The sample holds a few counts of this clonotype. The chain has TRBV5-1 and TRBJ1-5; a weak D match, TRBD1 (6 bases). CDR1 and CDR2 from the germline V gene are SGHRS and YFSETQ. Trimming removed 1 base from V and 6 bases from J, with 11 bases in between. This CDR3 is 14 amino acids long. The CDR3 protein is CASSLLGGAQPQHF. The CDR3 bases are TGCGCCAGCAGCTTGCTAGGGGGTGCTCAGCCCCAGCATTTT.

The gene calls are TRBV6-5 and TRBJ2-5; no clear D. The length of the CDR3 is 14 residues. Germline loops: CDR1 MNHEY, CDR2 SVGAGI. The V end lost 1 base, the J end lost 5 bases, and 11 bases lay between the germline ends. The CDR3 protein is CASSYFSGTETQYF. The CDR3 DNA reads as TGTGCCAGCAGTTACTTCTCGGGCACCGAGACCCAGTACTTC.

This chain uses TRBV27 with TRBJ2-2; D gene unclear. Germline CDR1 is MNHEY and CDR2 is SMNVEV (reference sequence). The ends were cut back, 3 bases at V and 6 bases at J, with 8 bases in the middle. The CDR3 contains 13 residues. The CDR3 DNA sequence: TGTGCCAGCAGTTTCAAGGGTGCCGGGGAGCTGTTTTTT. This sequence encodes CASSFKGAGELFF.

The chain combines TRBV5-6 with TRBJ2-4, with D unclear. The CDR3 runs 15 residues. Germline values: CDR1 SGHDT, CDR2 YYEEEE. Trimming pared 4 bases from V and 1 base from J, leaving 12 bases between. CDR3 nucleotide sequence: TGTGCCAGCAGCCCATCACGTTGGGCCAAAAACATTCAGTACTTC. It is translated as CASSPSRWAKNIQYF.

This clonotype was picked up a small number of times. One end of the junction does not line up with germline, which may come from a read error. The rearrangement links TRBV4-2 to TRBJ2-3; D perhaps matches TRBD2 (6 bases). The CDR3 contains 16 residues. Germline CDR1 is LGHNA and CDR2 is YNFKEQ. The CDR3 spells CASSQDWGGEKRYTDF. In nucleotides, the CDR3 is TGTGCCAGCAGCCAAGATTGGGGAGGAGAGAAACGATACACGGATTTT.

The table lists this clonotype with a few counts. The gene calls are TRBV4-2 and TRBJ2-7, with 10 bases fitting TRBD2. Germline lookup yields CDR1 LGHNA and CDR2 YNFKEQ. Unmatched junction bases numbered 4, after V lost 4 bases and J lost 1 base. The CDR3 length is 15 residues. The CDR3 sequence: CASSRGTSDSYEQYF. CDR3 coding DNA: TGTGCCAGCAGCCGTGGGACTAGCGATTCCTACGAGCAGTACTTC.

The chain couples TRBV7-9 to TRBJ1-2, with D uncertain. Germline CDR1 SEHNR, CDR2 FQNEAQ (reference sequence). The CDR3 extends over 15 amino acids. Trimming removed 1 base from V and 1 base from J, with 10 bases in between. CDR3 protein: CASSLERGFNYGYTF. The CDR3, as DNA: TGTGCCAGCAGCTTAGAACGGGGATTTAACTATGGCTACACCTTC.